The clone carrying this T cell receptor beta chain showed up just once. What it binds is not known. From germline, CDR1 is SGDLS and CDR2 YYNGEE. The CDR3 consists of 15 residues. J gave up 7 bases and V 0 bases, and 4 bases lay outside the gene matches. The PCR was carried out with 60 Vbeta primers and 13 Jbeta primers. The assay was immunoSEQ multiplex PCR, and TCRdb's table has in-frame clones only and misses some. The data show 200,000 to 250,000 clones, approximately 84% seen once. The data derive from a study of cytomegalovirus exposure and HLA in healthy donors. Study conclusions and caveats: Analysis was carried out at a later point, and it linked a missense DCLRE1C variant to TCR beta V- and J-gene trimming. Fewer N-insertions (relative to the approximately 700-donor mean) were reportedly seen in an Asian-associated ancestry cluster in a later analysis.

The rearrangement links TRBV9 to TRBJ1-2; 12 bases line up with TRBD1. The sequencing sample was made of PBMCs. The TCR sequence derives from a girl aged 2-10 years in good health and CMV-seronegative. CDR3 coding DNA: TGTGCCAGCAGCGTAGGGGACAGGGGGCGAATTGGCTACACCTTC. This sequence encodes CASSVGDRGRIGYTF.